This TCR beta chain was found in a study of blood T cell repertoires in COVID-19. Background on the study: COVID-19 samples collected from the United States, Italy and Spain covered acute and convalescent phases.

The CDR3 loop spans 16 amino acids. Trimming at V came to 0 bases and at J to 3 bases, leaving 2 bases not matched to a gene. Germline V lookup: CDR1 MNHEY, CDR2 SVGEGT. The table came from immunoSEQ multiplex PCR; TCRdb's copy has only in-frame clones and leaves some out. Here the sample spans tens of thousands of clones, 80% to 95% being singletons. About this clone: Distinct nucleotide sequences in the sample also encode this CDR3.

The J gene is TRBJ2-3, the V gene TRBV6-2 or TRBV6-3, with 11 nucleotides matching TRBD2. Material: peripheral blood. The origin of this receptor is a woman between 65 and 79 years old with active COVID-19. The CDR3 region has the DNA TGTGCCAGCAGTTACTCTCTAGCGGGAGGAACAGATACGCAGTATTTT. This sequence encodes CASSYSLAGGTDTQYF.